The clone carrying this T cell receptor beta chain was found many times. Its cognate antigen is unknown. These data belong to a study of blood T cells in healthy people across ages. Study-wide points: Older age coincided with a roughly linear decline in TCR beta diversity per million T cells.

The CDR3 is made up of 13 amino acids. J lost 4 bases, V lost 6 bases, and 4 bases had no gene match. The second PCR ran 7 to 11 cycles with a sample-barcoded 5' primer and J-beta primers. TCRdb independently ran MiXCR on the 5' RACE reads; one entry per CDR3 protein. Of around 1,900,000 distinct CDR3 sequences in the sample, 35% to 50% were seen once. Sequencing was carried out using blood. This TCR was recovered from a human donor in good health. The rearrangement links TRBV12-3 or TRBV12-4 to TRBJ1-2; TRBD1 matches 8 bases. The chain's CDR3 is CASSDRGPYGYTF. DNA for the CDR3: TGTGCCAGCAGCGACAGGGGACCCTATGGCTACACCTTC.